The clone carrying this T cell receptor beta chain came up a few times. The V gene lost 7 bases and the J gene lost 4 bases, with 11 bases spanning the gap. The CDR3 totals 13 residues. The V gene's germline CDR1 is MNHEY and CDR2 SVGAGI. This sample was included in a study of cytomegalovirus exposure and HLA in healthy donors. Study-level background: Tens of millions of unique TCRs from HLA-typed donors were held in an early release of data. Caucasian-associated ancestry cluster membership applied to about 83% of several hundred genotyped donors.

Use of 60 Vbeta and 13 Jbeta primers characterized the PCR. The data were produced by immunoSEQ multiplex PCR, yet TCRdb's version contains in-frame clones alone and is incomplete. The sample consists of approximately 140,000 clones, roughly 73% of them appearing once. The receptor was isolated from a female donor in good health and CMV-seronegative. Material for sequencing was PBMCs. This chain uses TRBV6-5 with TRBJ1-3; D remains unclear. This CDR3 is CASTRQVGNTIYF. CDR3 coding DNA: TGTGCCAGCACGCGTCAGGTCGGAAACACCATATATTTT.